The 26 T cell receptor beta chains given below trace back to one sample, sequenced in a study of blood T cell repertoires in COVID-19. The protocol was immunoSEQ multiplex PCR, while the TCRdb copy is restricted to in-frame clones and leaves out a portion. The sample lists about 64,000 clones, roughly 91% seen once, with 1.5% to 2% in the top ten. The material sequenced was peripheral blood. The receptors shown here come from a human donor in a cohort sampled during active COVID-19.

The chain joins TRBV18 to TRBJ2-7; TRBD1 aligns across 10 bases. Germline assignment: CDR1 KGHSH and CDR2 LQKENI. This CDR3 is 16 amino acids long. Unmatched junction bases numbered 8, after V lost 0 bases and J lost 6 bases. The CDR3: CASSPPGQGSEGEQYF. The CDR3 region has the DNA TGTGCCAGCTCACCACCGGGACAGGGGAGTGAAGGCGAGCAGTACTTC. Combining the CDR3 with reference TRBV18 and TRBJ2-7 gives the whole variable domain NAGVMQNPRHLVRRRGQEARLRCSPMKGHSHVYWYRQLPEEGLKFMVYLQKENIIDESGMPKERFSAEFPKEGPSILRIQQVVRGDSAAYFCASSPPGQGSEGEQYFGPGTRLTVT.

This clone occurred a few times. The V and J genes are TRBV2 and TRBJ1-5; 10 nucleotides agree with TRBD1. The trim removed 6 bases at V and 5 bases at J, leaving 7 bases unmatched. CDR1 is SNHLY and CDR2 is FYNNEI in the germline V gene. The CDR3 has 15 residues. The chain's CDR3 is CASSTVGTGDQPQHF. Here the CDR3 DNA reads TGTGCCAGCAGCACGGTGGGGACAGGGGATCAGCCCCAGCATTTT.

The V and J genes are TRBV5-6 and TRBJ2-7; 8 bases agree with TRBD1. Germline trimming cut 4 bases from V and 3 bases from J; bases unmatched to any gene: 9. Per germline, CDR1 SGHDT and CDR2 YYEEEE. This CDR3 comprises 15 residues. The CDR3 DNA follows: TGTGCCAGCAGCGTTGGACAGGGCCGGGGCTACGAGCAGTACTTC. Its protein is CASSVGQGRGYEQYF.

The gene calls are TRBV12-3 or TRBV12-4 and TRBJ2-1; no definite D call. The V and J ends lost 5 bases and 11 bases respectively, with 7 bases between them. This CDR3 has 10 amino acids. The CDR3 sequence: CASSRAKQFF. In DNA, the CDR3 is TGTGCCAGCAGTCGAGCTAAGCAGTTCTTC.

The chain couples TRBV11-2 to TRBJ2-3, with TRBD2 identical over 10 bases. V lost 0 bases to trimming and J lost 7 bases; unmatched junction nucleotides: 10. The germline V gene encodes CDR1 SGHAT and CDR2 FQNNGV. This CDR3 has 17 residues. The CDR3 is CASSLDFGAGGINTQYF. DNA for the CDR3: TGTGCCAGCAGCTTAGATTTCGGAGCGGGAGGGATAAATACGCAGTATTTT. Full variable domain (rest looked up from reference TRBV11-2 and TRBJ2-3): EAGVAQSPRYKIIEKRQSVAFWCNPISGHATLYWYQQILGQGPKLLIQFQNNGVVDDSQLPKDRFSAERLKGVDSTLKIQPAKLEDSAVYLCASSLDFGAGGINTQYFGPGTRLTVL.

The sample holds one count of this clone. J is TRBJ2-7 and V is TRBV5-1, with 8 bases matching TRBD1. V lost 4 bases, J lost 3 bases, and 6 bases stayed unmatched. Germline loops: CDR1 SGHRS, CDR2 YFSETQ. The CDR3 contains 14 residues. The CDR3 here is CASSPTGEGYEQYF. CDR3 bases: TGCGCCAGCAGCCCGACAGGGGAAGGCTACGAGCAGTACTTC.

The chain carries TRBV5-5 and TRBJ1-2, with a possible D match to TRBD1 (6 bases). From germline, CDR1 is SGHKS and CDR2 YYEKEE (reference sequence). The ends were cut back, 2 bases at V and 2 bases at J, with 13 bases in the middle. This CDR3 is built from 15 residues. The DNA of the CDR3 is TGTGCCAGCAGCTTTCCCGGACAGCTAAACTATGGCTACACCTTC. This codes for CASSFPGQLNYGYTF.

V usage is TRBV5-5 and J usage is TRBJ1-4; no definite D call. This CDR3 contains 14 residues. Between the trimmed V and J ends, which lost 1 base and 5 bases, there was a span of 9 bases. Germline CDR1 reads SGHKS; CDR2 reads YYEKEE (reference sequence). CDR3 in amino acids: CASSLSSWNEKLFF. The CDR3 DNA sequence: TGTGCCAGCAGCTTGTCCAGTTGGAATGAAAAACTGTTTTTT.

This CDR3 reads CASSGGTGGEEQFF. The CDR3 bases are TGCGCCAGCAGTGGGGGGACAGGGGGCGAAGAGCAGTTCTTC. This sequence joins TRBV10-2 and TRBJ2-1; the match to TRBD1 covers 12 bases. The CDR3 contains 14 residues. V lost 4 bases to trimming and J lost 10 bases; unmatched junction nucleotides: 5. CDR1 and CDR2 from the germline V gene are WSHSY and SAAADI.

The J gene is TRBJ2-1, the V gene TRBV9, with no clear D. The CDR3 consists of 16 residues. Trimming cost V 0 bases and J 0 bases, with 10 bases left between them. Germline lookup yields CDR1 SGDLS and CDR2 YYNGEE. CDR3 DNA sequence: TGTGCCAGCAGCGTAGACAAATATGGCTCCTACAATGAGCAGTTCTTC. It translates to CASSVDKYGSYNEQFF. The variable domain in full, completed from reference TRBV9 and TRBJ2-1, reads DSGVTQTPKHLITATGQRVTLRCSPRSGDLSVYWYQQSLDQGLQFLIQYYNGEERAKGNILERFSAQQFPDLHSELNLSSLELGDSALYFCASSVDKYGSYNEQFFGPGTRLTVL.

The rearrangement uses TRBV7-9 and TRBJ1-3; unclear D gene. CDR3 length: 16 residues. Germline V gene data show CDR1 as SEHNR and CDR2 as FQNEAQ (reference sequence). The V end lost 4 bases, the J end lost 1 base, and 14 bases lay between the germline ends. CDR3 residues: CASSSQQLQSGNTIYF. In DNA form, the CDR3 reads TGTGCCAGCAGCTCCCAACAGCTCCAATCTGGAAACACCATATATTTT.

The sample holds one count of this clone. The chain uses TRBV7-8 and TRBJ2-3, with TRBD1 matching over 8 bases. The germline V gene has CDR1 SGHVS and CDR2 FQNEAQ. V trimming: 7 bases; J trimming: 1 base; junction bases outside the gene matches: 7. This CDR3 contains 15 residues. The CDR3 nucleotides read TGTGCCAGCACCAACACCAGGGGGCGCACAGATACGCAGTATTTT. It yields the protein CASTNTRGRTDTQYF.

The CDR3 spells CASSLGGSGANVLTF. CDR3 sequence (DNA): TGTGCCAGCAGCCTAGGGGGCTCAGGGGCCAACGTCCTGACTTTC. The chain recombines TRBV14 with TRBJ2-6, with 7 positions matching TRBD1. Trimming took 4 bases from V and 4 from J; bases not matched to a gene: 4. From germline, CDR1 is SGHDN and CDR2 FVKESK. The CDR3 has 15 amino acids. The variable domain in full, with the rest retrieved from reference TRBV14 and TRBJ2-6, is EAGVTQFPSHSVIEKGQTVTLRCDPISGHDNLYWYRRVMGKEIKFLLHFVKESKQDESGMPNNRFLAERTGGTYSTLKVQPAELEDSGVYFCASSLGGSGANVLTFGAGSRLTVL.

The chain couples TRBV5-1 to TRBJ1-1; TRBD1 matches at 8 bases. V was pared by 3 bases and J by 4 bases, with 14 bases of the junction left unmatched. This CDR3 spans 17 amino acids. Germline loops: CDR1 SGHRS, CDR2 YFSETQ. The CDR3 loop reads CASSSHTGGKGATEAFF. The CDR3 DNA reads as TGCGCCAGCAGCTCTCACACAGGGGGAAAGGGGGCCACTGAAGCTTTCTTT.

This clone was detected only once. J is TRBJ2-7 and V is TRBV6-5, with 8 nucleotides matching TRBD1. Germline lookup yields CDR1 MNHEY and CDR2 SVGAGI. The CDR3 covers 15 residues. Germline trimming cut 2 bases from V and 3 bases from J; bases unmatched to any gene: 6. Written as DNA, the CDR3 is TGTGCCAGCAGTTACGTCTCAGGGGGCCTCTACGAGCAGTACTTC. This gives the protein CASSYVSGGLYEQYF.

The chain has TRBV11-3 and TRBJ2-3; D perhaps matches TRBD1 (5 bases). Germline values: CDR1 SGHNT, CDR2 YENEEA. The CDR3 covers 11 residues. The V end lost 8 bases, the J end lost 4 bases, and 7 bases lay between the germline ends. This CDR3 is CASQGPDTQYF. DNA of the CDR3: TGTGCCAGCCAGGGCCCAGATACGCAGTATTTT.

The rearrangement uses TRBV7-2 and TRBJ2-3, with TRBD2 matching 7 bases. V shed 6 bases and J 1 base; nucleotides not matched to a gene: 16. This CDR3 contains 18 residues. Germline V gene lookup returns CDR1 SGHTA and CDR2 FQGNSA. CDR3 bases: TGTGCCAGCAGGAGACTTACATCTGGGGGGGACGGCACAGATACGCAGTATTTT. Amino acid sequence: CASRRLTSGGDGTDTQYF.

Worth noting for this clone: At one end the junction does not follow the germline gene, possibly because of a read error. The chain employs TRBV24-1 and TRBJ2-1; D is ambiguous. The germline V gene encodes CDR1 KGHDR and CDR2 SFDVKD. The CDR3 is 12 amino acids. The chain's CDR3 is CATSDLNLSALF. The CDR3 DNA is TGTGCCACCAGTGATTTGAATCTAAGTGCGCTCTTC.

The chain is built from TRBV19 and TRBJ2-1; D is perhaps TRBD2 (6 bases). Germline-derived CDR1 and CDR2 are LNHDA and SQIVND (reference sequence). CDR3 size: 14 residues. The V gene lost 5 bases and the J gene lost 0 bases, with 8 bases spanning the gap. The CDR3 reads CASSGGSSYNEQFF. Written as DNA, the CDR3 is TGTGCCAGTAGTGGGGGGAGCTCCTACAATGAGCAGTTCTTC.

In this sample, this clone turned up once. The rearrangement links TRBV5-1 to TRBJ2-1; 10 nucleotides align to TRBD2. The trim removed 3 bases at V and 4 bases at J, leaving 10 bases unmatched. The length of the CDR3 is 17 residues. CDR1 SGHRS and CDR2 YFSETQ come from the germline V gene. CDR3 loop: CASSSRQKTSGYNEQFF. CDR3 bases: TGCGCCAGCAGCTCGCGACAAAAGACTAGCGGGTACAATGAGCAGTTCTTC.

Here the CDR3 DNA reads TGTGCCAGCAGCCACAGGACAGCCTATAATTCACCCCTCCACTTT. This encodes CASSHRTAYNSPLHF. The chain is built from TRBV3-1 (or the pseudogene TRBV3-2) and TRBJ1-6; D possibly corresponds to TRBD1 (6 bases). The CDR3 extends over 15 amino acids. V shed 3 bases and J shed 2 bases, with 8 bases lying between them. From germline, CDR1 is LGHDT and CDR2 YNNKEL (reference sequence).

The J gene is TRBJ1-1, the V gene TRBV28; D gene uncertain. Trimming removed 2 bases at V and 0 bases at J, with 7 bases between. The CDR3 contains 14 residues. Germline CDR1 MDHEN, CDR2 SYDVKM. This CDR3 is CASSLIQMNTEAFF. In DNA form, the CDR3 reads TGTGCCAGCAGTTTAATACAGATGAACACTGAAGCTTTCTTT.

The CDR3 here is CASSLAKGRYEQYF. In DNA, the CDR3 is TGTGCCAGCAGCTTAGCGAAGGGGAGGTACGAGCAGTACTTC. V usage is TRBV7-2 and J usage is TRBJ2-7; D is possibly TRBD2 (6 bases). V gave up 0 bases and J gave up 4 bases, with 10 bases separating them. The CDR3 totals 14 residues. Germline-derived CDR1 and CDR2 are SGHTA and FQGNSA.

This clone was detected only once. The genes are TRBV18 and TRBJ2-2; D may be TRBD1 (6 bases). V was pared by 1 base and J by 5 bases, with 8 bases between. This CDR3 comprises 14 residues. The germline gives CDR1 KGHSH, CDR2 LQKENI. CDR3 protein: CASSPQGTTGELFF. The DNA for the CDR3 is TGTGCCAGCTCACCACAAGGGACAACCGGGGAGCTGTTTTTT.

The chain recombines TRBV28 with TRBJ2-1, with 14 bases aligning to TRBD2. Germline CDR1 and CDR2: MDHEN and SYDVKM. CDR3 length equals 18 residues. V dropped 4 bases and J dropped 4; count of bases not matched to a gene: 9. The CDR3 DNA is TGTGCCAGCAGTTCCCCGGGACTAGCGGGAGCAATGTACAATGAGCAGTTCTTC. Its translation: CASSSPGLAGAMYNEQFF. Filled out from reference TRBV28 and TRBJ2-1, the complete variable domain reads DVKVTQSSRYLVKRTGEKVFLECVQDMDHENMFWYRQDPGLGLRLIYFSYDVKMKEKGDIPEGYSVSREKKERFSLILESASTNQTSMYLCASSSPGLAGAMYNEQFFGPGTRLTVL.

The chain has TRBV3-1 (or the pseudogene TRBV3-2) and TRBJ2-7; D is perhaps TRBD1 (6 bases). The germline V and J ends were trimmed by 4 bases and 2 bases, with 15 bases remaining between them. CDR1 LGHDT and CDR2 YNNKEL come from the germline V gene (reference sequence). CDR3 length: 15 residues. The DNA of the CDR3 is TGTGCCAGCAGCCGAGAGGTGACAGGTCCCTACGAGCAGTACTTC. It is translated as CASSREVTGPYEQYF.